These 25 T cell receptor beta chains originate from one sample sequenced in a study of blood T cell repertoires in COVID-19. Clones were sequenced by immunoSEQ multiplex PCR, and TCRdb holds only the in-frame ones, with some missing. This sample carries over 200,000 clones, 70% to 90% of them seen once, and the ten largest clones take roughly 12%. Input material: peripheral blood. The receptor set was obtained from a woman between 18 and 29 years old who had recovered from COVID-19.

CDR3 residues: CASSQEQGWTGNTIYF. In DNA form, the CDR3 reads TGTGCCAGCAGCCAGGAACAGGGGTGGACTGGAAACACCATATATTTT. The chain links TRBV3-1 (or the pseudogene TRBV3-2) to TRBJ1-3; 7 nucleotides align to TRBD1. Germline trimming cut 3 bases from V and 2 bases from J; bases unmatched to any gene: 7. There are 16 residues in the CDR3. In germline, CDR1 is LGHDT, CDR2 YNNKEL (reference sequence).

This clone came up once. This rearrangement joins TRBV7-9 to TRBJ2-3, with TRBD2 identical over 7 bases. V was clipped by 7 bases and J by 3 bases; unmatched bases: 4. CDR3 length: 13 residues. Germline assignment: CDR1 SEHNR and CDR2 FQNEAQ (reference sequence). CDR3 DNA sequence: TGTGCCAGCAAGACTAGCAGTACAGATACGCAGTATTTT. Translation gives CASKTSSTDTQYF.

The chain carries TRBV6-2 or TRBV6-3 and TRBJ2-5; 8 bases fit TRBD2. J lost 1 base, V lost 2 bases, and 6 bases had no gene match. Germline V CDR1 and CDR2: MNHEY, SVGEGT. The CDR3 length is 16 residues. CDR3 loop: CASSYRLAGTQETQYF. The CDR3 coding sequence is TGTGCCAGCAGTTACCGGCTAGCGGGCACCCAAGAGACCCAGTACTTC.

V usage is TRBV7-2 and J usage is TRBJ1-1; no definite D call. V was pared by 2 bases and J by 1 base, with 8 bases between. Germline CDR1 is SGHTA and CDR2 is FQGNSA. This CDR3 region has 14 residues. For the CDR3, the DNA is TGTGCCAGCAGCTTATGGCTGTCGAACACTGAAGCTTTCTTT. Translation: CASSLWLSNTEAFF.

The chain combines TRBV5-6 with TRBJ1-2; D call uncertain. V lost 3 bases and J lost 8, with 11 bases in between. This CDR3 is built from 12 residues. Germline V gene sequence: CDR1 SGHDT, CDR2 YYEEEE. Here the CDR3 DNA reads TGTGCCAGCAGCTATACCCAGCGGGGCTACACCTTC. Protein: CASSYTQRGYTF.

For the CDR3, the DNA is TGTGCCAGCAGGGTAGGACAGTACTATGGCTACACCTTC. Translation gives CASRVGQYYGYTF. The chain is built from TRBV6-5 and TRBJ1-2; TRBD1 might be the D (6 bases). Germline V gene sequence: CDR1 MNHEY, CDR2 SVGAGI. The CDR3 spans 13 residues. Trimming took 6 bases from V and 3 from J, leaving 11 bases between them.

The chain uses TRBV15 and TRBJ1-1; D gene ambiguous. CDR1 and CDR2 from the germline V gene are LNHNV and YYDKDF (reference sequence). The CDR3 totals 14 residues. The V gene lost 3 bases and the J gene lost 1 base, with 9 bases spanning the gap. This CDR3 reads CATSSLAPNTEAFF. Here the CDR3 DNA reads TGTGCCACCAGCAGTCTAGCGCCGAACACTGAAGCTTTCTTT.

J is TRBJ1-1 and V is TRBV4-1, with 11 bases fitting TRBD1. The CDR3 totals 15 residues. CDR1 and CDR2 (germline): MGHRA, YSYEKL. J was trimmed by 3 bases and V by 2 bases; bases with no gene match: 2. CDR3 amino acids: CASSQWDRGDTEAFF. DNA of the CDR3: TGCGCCAGCAGCCAATGGGACAGGGGGGACACTGAAGCTTTCTTT.

The rearrangement links TRBV4-1 to TRBJ2-7; TRBD1 matches 8 bases. CDR3 size: 16 residues. V was clipped by 0 bases and J by 0 bases; unmatched bases: 4. CDR1 is MGHRA, CDR2 YSYEKL, per germline. The CDR3 DNA sequence: TGCGCCAGCAGCCAAGAGGGACAGGAAAGCTCCTACGAGCAGTACTTC. Its translation: CASSQEGQESSYEQYF.

DNA of the CDR3: TGTGCCAGCAGTTTTTCGGACAGAATTGATGAGCAGTTCTTC. Its protein product is CASSFSDRIDEQFF. V and J are TRBV27 and TRBJ2-1; a weak D match, TRBD1 (6 bases). Deletions cut 3 bases from V and 8 bases from J, with 14 bases between. CDR1 MNHEY and CDR2 SMNVEV come from the germline V gene (reference sequence). The CDR3 contains 14 residues.

The rearrangement links TRBV4-3 to TRBJ1-3, with D uncertain. This CDR3 contains 15 residues. The germline V gene has CDR1 LGHNA and CDR2 YSLEER. V was shortened by 0 bases and J by 2 bases, with 8 bases between the two germline ends. In DNA form, the CDR3 reads TGCGCCAGCAGCCAAGATAGCGAACCTGGAAACACCATATATTTT. It codes for CASSQDSEPGNTIYF.

This clone came up a few times. The V and J genes are TRBV12-3 or TRBV12-4 and TRBJ2-1; a possible D gene is TRBD1 (5 bases). The CDR3 is made up of 13 amino acids. V was pared by 6 bases and J by 4 bases, with 10 bases between. The CDR3 spells CASSATVYNEQFF. The CDR3 DNA reads TGTGCCAGCAGCGCGACAGTATACAATGAGCAGTTCTTC.

The chain recombines TRBV2 with TRBJ1-2; no definite D call. Germline V gives CDR1 SNHLY, CDR2 FYNNEI. The CDR3 consists of 16 residues. The V and J ends lost 7 bases and 4 bases respectively, with 22 bases between them. The CDR3 nucleotides are TGTGCCAGCACTCCTCCCCCGGCCGAACTAGGCTATGGCTACACCTTC. It is translated as CASTPPPAELGYGYTF.

A few counts support this clone. The chain joins TRBV4-2 to TRBJ2-7, with TRBD1 matching over 9 bases. The V and J ends lost 4 bases and 2 bases, in that order; junction bases with no gene match: 6. Germline V gene lookup returns CDR1 LGHNA and CDR2 YNFKEQ. The CDR3 spans 15 residues. CDR3 region: CASSPGTGKTYEQYF. The CDR3 DNA follows: TGTGCCAGCAGCCCCGGGACAGGGAAAACCTACGAGCAGTACTTC.

The J gene is TRBJ2-3, the V gene TRBV11-2; 8 positions agree with TRBD2. From germline, CDR1 is SGHAT and CDR2 FQNNGV. The CDR3 is made up of 18 amino acids. V dropped 1 base and J dropped 0; count of bases not matched to a gene: 9. CDR3 loop: CASSLVAPLAGSTDTQYF. The CDR3 coding sequence is TGTGCCAGCAGCTTAGTAGCTCCCCTAGCGGGCAGCACAGATACGCAGTATTTT. The whole variable domain, remainder taken from reference TRBV11-2 and TRBJ2-3, is EAGVAQSPRYKIIEKRQSVAFWCNPISGHATLYWYQQILGQGPKLLIQFQNNGVVDDSQLPKDRFSAERLKGVDSTLKIQPAKLEDSAVYLCASSLVAPLAGSTDTQYFGPGTRLTVL.

V usage is TRBV30 and J usage is TRBJ1-1; D uncertain. The CDR3 sequence is 13 residues long. The germline gives CDR1 GTSNPN, CDR2 SVGIG (reference sequence). Trimming shortened V by 3 bases and J by 1 base, and 9 bases separated the two germline ends. The chain's CDR3 is CAWSSQKNTEAFF. The CDR3 DNA reads as TGTGCCTGGAGCTCACAGAAGAACACTGAAGCTTTCTTT.

The J gene is TRBJ2-1, the V gene TRBV25-1; D is unclear. Deletions cut 4 bases from V and 0 bases from J, with 4 bases between. The CDR3 runs 13 residues. Per germline, CDR1 MGHDK and CDR2 SYGVNS. The chain's CDR3 is CASSASSYNEQFF. The CDR3 coding sequence is TGTGCCAGCAGTGCGAGCTCCTACAATGAGCAGTTCTTC. The whole variable domain, filled in from reference TRBV25-1 and TRBJ2-1, reads EADIYQTPRYLVIGTGKKITLECSQTMGHDKMYWYQQDPGMELHLIHYSYGVNSTEKGDLSSESTVSRIRTEHFPLTLESARPSHTSQYLCASSASSYNEQFFGPGTRLTVL.

The chain joins TRBV13 to TRBJ2-7, with D possibly matching TRBD2 (5 bases). Germline CDR1 is PRHDT and CDR2 is FYEKMQ (reference sequence). The CDR3 consists of 13 residues. V dropped 0 bases and J dropped 5 bases, with 8 bases sitting between them. In DNA form, the CDR3 reads TGTGCCAGCAGCTTAGGGGGAGAGAACGAGCAGTACTTC. The encoded protein is CASSLGGENEQYF. Full variable domain (remainder filled in from reference TRBV13 and TRBJ2-7): AAGVIQSPRHLIKEKRETATLKCYPIPRHDTVYWYQQGPGQDPQFLISFYEKMQSDKGSIPDRFSAQQFSDYHSELNMSSLELGDSALYFCASSLGGENEQYFGPGTRLTVT.

The V call is TRBV9, the J call TRBJ2-2, with D unclear. V was clipped by 4 bases and J by 9 bases, with 7 bases between them. The CDR3 is made up of 11 amino acids. CDR1 and CDR2 (germline): SGDLS, YYNGEE. The CDR3 loop reads CASSSPRELFF. CDR3 bases: TGTGCCAGCAGCTCTCCTCGGGAGCTGTTTTTT.

The chain has TRBV15 and TRBJ2-1; 11 bases align to TRBD2. Germline V gene data show CDR1 as LNHNV and CDR2 as YYDKDF (reference sequence). V gave up 3 bases and J gave up 6 bases; unmatched junction bases: 16. The CDR3 runs 19 residues. The CDR3 reads CATSRSSQLAGGIFNEQFF. Written as DNA, the CDR3 is TGTGCCACCAGCAGGAGTTCCCAATTAGCGGGAGGGATCTTCAATGAGCAGTTCTTC.

V and J are TRBV5-4 and TRBJ2-7; 7 bases fit TRBD2. V shed 4 bases, J shed 3 bases, and the junction held 4 bases outside the gene matches. The CDR3 has 13 amino acids. Looked up from germline, CDR1 is SGHNT and CDR2 is YYREEE (reference sequence). DNA of the CDR3: TGTGCCAGCAGCGTGGGGGGGGACTACGAGCAGTACTTC. It yields the protein CASSVGGDYEQYF. Using reference TRBV5-4 and TRBJ2-7 for the parts outside the CDR3, the full variable domain is ETGVTQSPTHLIKTRGQQVTLRCSSQSGHNTVSWYQQALGQGPQFIFQYYREEENGRGNFPPRFSGLQFPNYSSELNVNALELDDSALYLCASSVGGDYEQYFGPGTRLTVT.

The V call is TRBV9, the J call TRBJ1-2; D is ambiguous. The CDR3 loop spans 13 amino acids. The germline CDR1 and CDR2 sequences are SGDLS and YYNGEE. V dropped 0 bases and J dropped 5 bases, with 8 bases sitting between them. The CDR3 nucleotides read TGTGCCAGCAGCGTAGAAAGCGATTATGGCTACACCTTC. The encoded protein is CASSVESDYGYTF.

The chain combines TRBV27 with TRBJ2-2, with TRBD1 matching 7 bases. Germline values: CDR1 MNHEY, CDR2 SMNVEV (reference sequence). This CDR3 contains 15 residues. V lost 5 bases and J lost 6; bases outside the gene matches: 9. The DNA of the CDR3 is TGTGCCAGCAGTCGGGGACAGCGCGCTCCCGGGGAGCTGTTTTTT. Amino acids: CASSRGQRAPGELFF.

The table lists this clone with a count of one. The chain combines TRBV7-9 with TRBJ1-2, with 8 bases identical to TRBD1. The germline CDR1 and CDR2 sequences are SEHNR and FQNEAQ (reference sequence). CDR3 length: 16 amino acids. With V trimmed by 5 bases and J by 4 bases, 12 bases remained unmatched. The CDR3 protein is CASSRWTGRGGYGYTF. In nucleotides, the CDR3 is TGTGCCAGCAGCCGATGGACAGGGAGGGGTGGCTATGGCTACACCTTC.

This sequence joins TRBV7-2 and TRBJ2-7; the D is unclear. V gave up 5 bases and J gave up 3 bases, with 5 bases separating them. CDR1 is SGHTA, CDR2 FQGNSA, per germline. The CDR3 has 11 amino acids. The CDR3 is CASSNFYEQYF. The CDR3 region has the DNA TGTGCCAGCAGCAACTTCTACGAGCAGTACTTC.